This TCR beta chain comes out of a study of T-cell memory formation after mild COVID-19. Study context: Among the donors, TCR clusters were largely specific to each donor. Study-level results: Clones that contracted from day 15 to 85 had balanced CD4/CD8; later expanders were CD4+ biased. CD4+ contracting clones were mainly CM and EM; CD8+ ones, EMRA.

This clonotype was seen a few times. Its specificity is not known. The germline V gene has CDR1 SGHTA and CDR2 FQGTGA. V shed 2 bases and J 6 bases; nucleotides not matched to a gene: 5. The CDR3 contains 15 residues. 5'RACE with constant-segment primers built TCRalpha and TCRbeta cDNA libraries with UMIs. MiXCR, applied by TCRdb to the 5' RACE reads, yields one record per CDR3 protein. The sample comprises about 350,000 distinct CDR3 sequences, about an eighth of which are singletons, and about 24% rests with the top ten. The source material was PBMCs or a T cell subset sorted from them (not recorded which). This receptor was taken from a man aged 18 to 30 who had mild COVID-19 (a few samples of this study predate the infection). Cell type and time point are not known. The chain combines TRBV7-3 with TRBJ2-2, with 8 nucleotides matching TRBD2. Here the CDR3 reads CASSLGAGGPGELFF. CDR3 DNA: TGTGCCAGCAGCTTAGGGGCGGGGGGCCCCGGGGAGCTGTTTTTT. The full variable domain, its missing parts supplied by reference TRBV7-3 and TRBJ2-2, is GAGVSQTPSNKVTEKGKYVELRCDPISGHTALYWYRQSLGQGPEFLIYFQGTGAADDSGLPNDRFFAVRPEGSVSTLKIQRTERGDSAVYLCASSLGAGGPGELFFGEGSRLTVL.